The present TCR beta chain was sequenced within a study of blood T cell repertoires in COVID-19. Study as a whole: Some COVID-19 samples were acute and others convalescent; all came from the United States, Italy and Spain.

The data were produced by immunoSEQ multiplex PCR, yet TCRdb's version contains in-frame clones alone and is incomplete. The repertoire consists of approximately 96,000 clones, with nearly 90% occurring once and the leading ten covering 2.9%. This CDR3 has 16 residues. V gave up 0 bases and J gave up 0 bases, with 9 bases separating them. The germline V gene has CDR1 SGHNT and CDR2 YYREEE (reference sequence). The rearrangement links TRBV5-4 to TRBJ1-4; D gene uncertain. Sequences were obtained from peripheral blood. This sequence was found in a woman of 80 years or more with acute or convalescent COVID-19. CDR3 bases: TGTGCCAGCAGCTTGGGTCCGGGAACAACTAATGAAAAACTGTTTTTT. Protein: CASSLGPGTTNEKLFF.